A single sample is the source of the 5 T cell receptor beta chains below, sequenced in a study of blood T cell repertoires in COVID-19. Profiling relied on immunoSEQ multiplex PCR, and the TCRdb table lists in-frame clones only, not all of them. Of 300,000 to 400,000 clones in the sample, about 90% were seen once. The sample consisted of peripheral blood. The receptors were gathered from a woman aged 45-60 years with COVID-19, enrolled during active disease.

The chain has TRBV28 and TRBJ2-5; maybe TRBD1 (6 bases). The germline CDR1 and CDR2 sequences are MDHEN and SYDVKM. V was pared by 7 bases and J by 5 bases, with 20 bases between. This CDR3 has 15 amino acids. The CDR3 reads CASNPTGLSMETQYF. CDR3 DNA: TGTGCCAGCAACCCGACAGGACTCTCCATGGAGACCCAGTACTTC.

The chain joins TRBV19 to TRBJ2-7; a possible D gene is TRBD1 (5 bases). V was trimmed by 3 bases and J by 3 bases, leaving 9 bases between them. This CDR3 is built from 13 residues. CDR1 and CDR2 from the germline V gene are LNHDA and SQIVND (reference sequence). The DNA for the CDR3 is TGTGCCAGTAGTATCGGCAGGGTCTACGAGCAGTACTTC. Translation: CASSIGRVYEQYF.

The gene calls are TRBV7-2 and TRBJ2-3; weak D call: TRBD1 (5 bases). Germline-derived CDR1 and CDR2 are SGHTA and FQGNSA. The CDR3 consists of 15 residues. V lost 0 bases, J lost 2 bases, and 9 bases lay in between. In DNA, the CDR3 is TGTGCCAGCAGCTTAGCGGGGCTTGTCACAGATACGCAGTATTTT. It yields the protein CASSLAGLVTDTQYF.

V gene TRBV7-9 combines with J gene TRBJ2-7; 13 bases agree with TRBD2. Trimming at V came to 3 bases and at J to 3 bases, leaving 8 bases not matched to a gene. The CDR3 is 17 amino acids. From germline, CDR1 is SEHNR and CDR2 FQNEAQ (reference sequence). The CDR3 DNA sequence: TGTGCCAGCAGCTTCACTAGCGGGAGGGCCTCCTTCTACGAGCAGTACTTC. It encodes CASSFTSGRASFYEQYF.

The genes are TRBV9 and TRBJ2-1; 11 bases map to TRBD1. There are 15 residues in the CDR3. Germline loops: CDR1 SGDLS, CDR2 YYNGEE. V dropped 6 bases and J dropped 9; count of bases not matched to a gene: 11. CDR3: CASTATRDRGVEQFF. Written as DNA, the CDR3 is TGTGCCAGCACCGCCACCCGGGACAGGGGGGTTGAGCAGTTCTTC.